This is a list of T cell receptor beta chains from one sample in a study of shared clonotypes between healthy human individuals. Using immunoSEQ multiplex PCR, the repertoire was profiled, and TCRdb retains in-frame clones only, with some absent. The sample consists of some 1,900,000 clones, roughly 94% of them appearing once. The source material was naive CD8+ T cells sorted from blood. Receptor source: a man younger than 30 in good health. Each CDR3 is given with its conserved first and last residue. A D gene is named only where the DNA matches it firmly. Some rows have no size entry. The others give once, few or many, or a class for an expanded clone.

NA	TRBV12-2	TRBJ1-4	NA	CASRLGPWGLGKLFF	TGTGCAAGTCGCTTAGGGCCCTGGGGGTTAGGGAAACTGTTTTTT
NA	TRBV29-1	TRBJ2-3	NA	CSVEDPAGFPDTQYF	TGCAGCGTTGAAGATCCGGCAGGTTTCCCAGATACGCAGTATTTT
NA	TRBV13	TRBJ2-3	NA	CASSSLAGPSTDTQYF	TGTGCCAGCAGCTCGCTTGCAGGGCCTAGCACAGATACGCAGTATTTT
NA	TRBV7-2	TRBJ2-7	TRBD1	CASSWGQYRSYEQYF	TGTGCCAGCAGCTGGGGACAGTACCGATCCTACGAGCAGTACTTC
once	TRBV9	TRBJ1-6	NA	CASSVGFLGNSPLHF	TGTGCCAGCAGCGTGGGTTTTTTGGGGAATTCACCCCTCCACTTT
NA	TRBV7-9	TRBJ1-1	NA	CASSEGHQSTEAFF	TGTGCCAGCAGCGAGGGACACCAGTCAACTGAAGCTTTCTTT
NA	TRBV2	TRBJ2-1	TRBD1	CAILPTGGGEEEQFF	TGTGCCATCCTGCCCACAGGGGGCGGGGAGGAAGAGCAGTTCTTC
NA	TRBV4-2	TRBJ1-1	NA	CASSQVLGLDTEAFF	TGTGCCAGCAGCCAAGTCCTCGGCCTGGACACTGAAGCTTTCTTT
NA	TRBV27	TRBJ1-4	NA	CASSLSGMTNEKLFF	TGTGCCAGCAGTTTATCGGGTATGACGAATGAAAAACTGTTTTTT
NA	TRBV6-1	TRBJ1-6	NA	CAWGAGVELSPLHF	TGTGCCTGGGGGGCGGGGGTAGAATTGTCACCCCTCCACTTT
NA	TRBV5-6	TRBJ2-2	NA	CASSYTVLGELFF	TGTGCCAGCAGCTACACCGTCCTCGGGGAGCTGTTTTTT
NA	TRBV6-1	TRBJ2-7	NA	CASSEFGYEQYF	TGTGCCAGCAGTGAATTTGGATACGAGCAGTACTTC
NA	TRBV4-3	TRBJ1-3	NA	CASSQDFGDSGNTIYF	TGCGCCAGCAGCCAAGATTTCGGGGACTCTGGAAACACCATATATTTT
NA	TRBV4-2	TRBJ2-7	NA	CASSQLFGAGAAYEQYF	TGTGCCAGCAGCCAACTGTTCGGTGCCGGCGCAGCCTACGAGCAGTACTTC
NA	TRBV6-1	TRBJ1-6	NA	CASSEGYSPLHF	TGTGCCAGCAGTGAAGGGTATTCACCCCTCCACTTT
few	TRBV5-1	TRBJ2-1	NA	CASSLDYNEQFF	TGCGCCAGCAGCTTGGATTACAATGAGCAGTTCTTC
NA	TRBV5-8	TRBJ1-1	NA	CASSFSGGATEAFF	TGTGCCAGCAGTTTTAGCGGGGGGGCCACTGAAGCTTTCTTT
NA	TRBV10-2	TRBJ2-5	TRBD1	CASIKTGGGETQYF	TGCGCCAGCATCAAGACAGGGGGAGGCGAGACCCAGTACTTC
NA	TRBV7-9	TRBJ2-1	TRBD2	CASSSPGTSGYNEQFF	TGTGCCAGCAGCTCACCAGGGACTAGCGGTTACAATGAGCAGTTCTTC
NA	TRBV5-1	TRBJ2-1	TRBD2	CASSTSASGPYNEQFF	TGCGCCAGCAGCACCTCGGCTAGCGGACCCTACAATGAGCAGTTCTTC
NA	TRBV9	TRBJ2-2	NA	CASSERTERTGELFF	TGTGCCAGCAGCGAGAGGACAGAGAGAACCGGGGAGCTGTTTTTT
NA	TRBV7-8	TRBJ2-7	NA	CASSFPQQGSHEQYF	TGTGCCAGCAGCTTCCCGCAGCAGGGTAGTCACGAGCAGTACTTC
NA	TRBV5-1	TRBJ2-3	TRBD2	CASSSGLAATSSTDTQYF	TGCGCCAGCAGCTCGGGACTAGCGGCCACCTCTAGCACAGATACGCAGTATTTT
once	TRBV27	TRBJ1-6	NA	CASSLLTEVWSSPLHF	TGTGCCAGCAGTTTATTAACGGAGGTCTGGAGCTCACCCCTCCACTTT
NA	TRBV9	TRBJ2-7	NA	CASSPSVPGNPYEQYF	TGTGCCAGCAGCCCATCCGTCCCTGGGAATCCCTACGAGCAGTACTTC
NA	TRBV7-2	TRBJ2-3	TRBD1	CASSLLDRGVTDTQYF	TGTGCCAGCAGCTTATTGGACAGGGGTGTCACAGATACGCAGTATTTT
once	TRBV6-5	TRBJ1-4	NA	CASSSLQGGREKLFF	TGTGCCAGCAGTTCCTTACAGGGAGGGCGGGAAAAACTGTTTTTT
NA	TRBV6-1	TRBJ2-1	NA	CASSEDWRVLYNEQFF	TGTGCCAGCAGTGAAGATTGGAGGGTTCTCTACAATGAGCAGTTCTTC
NA	TRBV2	TRBJ1-6	TRBD1	CASSLDRESYNSPLHF	TGTGCCAGCAGTCTCGACAGGGAAAGCTATAATTCACCCCTCCACTTT
NA	TRBV27	TRBJ1-2	NA	CASSSRSRGDYGYTF	TGTGCCAGCAGTTCGCGGAGCCGGGGGGACTATGGCTACACCTTC
NA	TRBV4-1	TRBJ2-2	TRBD2	CASSQVTSGRSGELFF	TGCGCCAGCAGCCAAGTCACTAGCGGACGGTCCGGGGAGCTGTTTTTT
NA	TRBV7-2	TRBJ1-6	NA	CATRQVGDSPLHF	TGTGCCACCCGACAGGTGGGGGATTCACCCCTCCACTTT
NA	TRBV6-5	TRBJ1-2	TRBD1	CATSPLGQGFYGYTF	TGTGCCACCTCTCCGCTGGGACAGGGGTTCTATGGCTACACCTTC
few	TRBV19	TRBJ1-1	NA	CASRDSQENTEAFF	TGTGCCAGTAGGGATTCACAGGAGAACACTGAAGCTTTCTTT
NA	TRBV4-2	TRBJ2-7	TRBD1	CASSQVPGQGDGTYEQYF	TGTGCCAGCAGCCAAGTCCCGGGACAGGGGGATGGAACCTACGAGCAGTACTTC
NA	TRBV6-1	TRBJ2-3	NA	CASSERDGLTDTQYF	TGTGCCAGCAGTGAGAGGGACGGACTCACGGATACGCAGTATTTT
NA	TRBV30	TRBJ2-1	TRBD2	CALSGTSPIYNEQFF	TGTGCCTTATCCGGGACTAGCCCGATTTACAATGAGCAGTTCTTC
NA	TRBV4-3	TRBJ2-7	NA	CASSQAEGDYEQYF	TGCGCCAGCAGCCAAGCTGAGGGAGATTACGAGCAGTACTTC
NA	TRBV6-1	TRBJ1-1	NA	CAITEWAEAFF	TGTGCCATAACAGAGTGGGCTGAAGCTTTCTTT
NA	TRBV7-9	TRBJ2-2	TRBD1	CASSGYRDREMGNTGELFF	TGTGCCAGCTCTGGGTACCGGGACAGGGAAATGGGGAACACCGGGGAGCTGTTTTTT
NA	TRBV28	TRBJ2-7	NA	CASSLGYSYEQYF	TGTGCCAGCAGTTTGGGTTACTCCTACGAGCAGTACTTC
NA	TRBV7-9	TRBJ1-6	NA	CASSLTQPSPLHF	TGTGCCAGCAGCTTAACCCAACCCTCACCCCTCCACTTT
NA	TRBV6-5	TRBJ2-2	NA	CASSYSFDTGELFF	TGTGCCAGCAGTTACTCGTTCGACACCGGGGAGCTGTTTTTT
NA	TRBV10-3	TRBJ1-6	NA	CAISESILVNYNSPLHF	TGTGCCATCAGTGAGTCGATTTTGGTTAATTATAATTCACCCCTCCACTTT
NA	TRBV28	TRBJ1-2	NA	CASSYSGSSRTAMVDYTF	TGTGCCAGCAGTTATTCGGGTAGCAGCCGAACTGCTATGGTTGACTACACCTTC
NA	TRBV29-1	TRBJ2-3	TRBD2	CSAPGLAGASTDTQYF	TGCAGCGCTCCGGGACTAGCGGGAGCGTCCACAGATACGCAGTATTTT
NA	TRBV28	TRBJ1-6	TRBD1	CASSSGTGVLDSYNSPLHF	TGTGCCAGCAGTTCCGGGACAGGGGTGCTCGACTCCTATAATTCACCCCTCCACTTT